The rows below give T cell receptor beta chains drawn from one sample of a study of OX40 agonist ivuxolimab in advanced cancers. Using immunoSEQ multiplex PCR, the repertoire was profiled, and TCRdb retains in-frame clones only, with some absent. Of about 55,000 clones in the sample, 70% to 90% are singletons; the top ten hold about 12%. The sequencing used CD4+ or CD8+ T cells sorted from blood, collected in a trial of the OX40 agonist ivuxolimab. These receptors came from an adult with an advanced solid tumor such as melanoma, head and neck, liver or kidney cancer. The CDR3 runs from the conserved cysteine through the conserved F or W. A D gene is named only where the DNA matches it firmly. Some rows mark clone size as missing; the rest say once, few, many or name a class of expanded clone.

j_call clone_size v_call d_call cdr3_nt cdr3_aa
TRBJ2-3 . TRBV18 . TGTGCCAGCTCACCACCGGGGGCAGATACGCAGTATTTT CASSPPGADTQYF
TRBJ2-4 . TRBV11-2 . TGTGCCAGCAGCTCCCCTAGGAATAACATTCAGTACTTC CASSSPRNNIQYF
TRBJ2-1 . TRBV5-6 . TGTGCCAGCAGCGCGTACCAGGGTGTAGGTTTCTTC CASSAYQGVGFF
TRBJ1-3 . TRBV4-1 . TGCGCCAGCAGCCAAGAACCTAAACGGATTACTGGAAACACCATATATTTT CASSQEPKRITGNTIYF
TRBJ1-1 . TRBV28 . TGTGCCAGCAGTCGGATGAACACTGAAGCTTTCTTT CASSRMNTEAFF
TRBJ2-1 . TRBV11-2 . TGTGCCAGCAGATTGATCGGGGAGTCCTACAATGAGCAGTTCTTC CASRLIGESYNEQFF
TRBJ1-2 . TRBV9 TRBD1 TGTGCCAGCGGACGTACAGGGGGCGTCCCCTATGGCTACACCTTC CASGRTGGVPYGYTF
TRBJ1-2 once TRBV11-2 . TGTGCCAGCAGCAACCTACGGAACTATGGCTACACCTTC CASSNLRNYGYTF
TRBJ2-7 . TRBV28 . TGTGCCAGCAGTCCCGGGGGACCCGGGGGCGAGCAGTACTTC CASSPGGPGGEQYF
TRBJ2-3 . TRBV5-6 TRBD1 TGTGCCAGCAGCTTGGGTCCCCCAGGGGGTTTTAGCACAGATACGCAGTATTTT CASSLGPPGGFSTDTQYF
TRBJ1-5 . TRBV19 . TGTGCCAGTAGTATCTGGGGGGGGAAACAGCCCCAGCATTTT CASSIWGGKQPQHF
TRBJ2-1 . TRBV5-6 . TGTGCCAGCAGCCCCTGGGGGACTTCCTACAATGAGCAGTTCTTC CASSPWGTSYNEQFF
TRBJ1-2 . TRBV27 . TGTGCCAGCAGTCCTCCGGGATCCTTC CASSPPGSF
TRBJ2-7 . TRBV9 TRBD2 TGTGCCAGCAGCGCCGCGGGGGGGCAGACCTCCTACGAGCAGTACTTC CASSAAGGQTSYEQYF
TRBJ2-7 . TRBV7-3 . TGTGCCAGCAGCTTAACTTACGGAGAAAAGCAGTACTTC CASSLTYGEKQYF
TRBJ1-4 few TRBV11-2 . TGTGCCAGCAGCTTAGCCCGGAGGGGGGGAGAAAAACTGTTTTTT CASSLARRGGEKLFF
TRBJ2-4 . TRBV11-2 . TGTGCCAGCAGCCCTGGCTTGGTAGCCAAAAACATTCAGTACTTC CASSPGLVAKNIQYF
TRBJ1-5 once TRBV2 . TGTGCCAGCAGTGAAGCAGGCCGCCAAAGCAATCAGCCCCAGCATTTT CASSEAGRQSNQPQHF
TRBJ2-7 . TRBV9 . TGTGCCAGCAGCGTAGGAGGCGACGAGCAGTACTTC CASSVGGDEQYF
TRBJ2-5 . TRBV13 . TGTGCCAGCAGCTCCCGGGACATGGGGACCCAGTACTTC CASSSRDMGTQYF
TRBJ2-7 . TRBV7-8 . TGTGCCAGCAGCTCCCCCTCCTACGAGCAGTACTTC CASSSPSYEQYF
TRBJ2-5 . TRBV11-2 . TGTGCCAGCAGCCCGGGGACGTTGAAAGAGACCCAGTACTTC CASSPGTLKETQYF
TRBJ2-7 . TRBV5-5 TRBD1 TGTGCCAGCAGCATCTTGACAGGGTCCTACGAGCAGTACTTC CASSILTGSYEQYF
TRBJ1-5 . TRBV27 . TGTGCCAGCAGCCAAGAAAACCCCAGGGGAAATCAGCCCCAGCATTTT CASSQENPRGNQPQHF
TRBJ1-5 . TRBV5-4 . TGTGCCAGCAGCTTGTCCCAGGGTAAACAGCCCCAGCATTTT CASSLSQGKQPQHF
TRBJ2-3 few TRBV5-8 . TGTGCCAGCAGCTTCGGGACAGATACGCAGTATTTT CASSFGTDTQYF
TRBJ2-5 . TRBV28 . TGTGCCAGCAGCACGGGGGAGCTGGAGACCCAGTACTTC CASSTGELETQYF
TRBJ2-1 . TRBV27 . TGTGCCAGCAGTTTAGGGTTATCTTCCTACAATGAGCAGTTCTTC CASSLGLSSYNEQFF
TRBJ1-1 . TRBV11-3 . TGTGCCAGCAGCTTAGGGAGCCAAACTGGGACTGAAGCTTTCTTT CASSLGSQTGTEAFF